This TCR beta chain was recovered during a study of T cell responses to AZD1222 COVID-19 vaccine. Findings of the study overall: Two AZD1222 doses significantly raised spike-specific TCR breadth and depth over controls. The donor cohort was predominantly white British with a female majority, and clonal diversity may have been underestimated.

V lost 6 bases to trimming and J lost 0 bases, with 12 bases between them. Per the germline V gene, CDR1 is MDHEN and CDR2 is SYDVKM. The CDR3 runs to 14 residues. Details on this clone: Its antigen is unknown.

Produced via immunoSEQ multiplex PCR; TCRdb's table is partial and in-frame only. The repertoire holds some 150,000 clones, with roughly 92% as singletons. The chain carries TRBV28 and TRBJ2-7, with D tentatively TRBD1 (5 bases). The starting material was peripheral blood, obtained on day 0 of AZD1222 vaccination. This TCR derives from an adult in good health. This CDR3 reads CASRRTSGSYEQYF. CDR3 nucleotide sequence: TGTGCCAGCAGACGGACATCTGGCTCCTACGAGCAGTACTTC. The entire variable domain, with the rest obtained from reference TRBV28 and TRBJ2-7, is as follows: DVKVTQSSRYLVKRTGEKVFLECVQDMDHENMFWYRQDPGLGLRLIYFSYDVKMKEKGDIPEGYSVSREKKERFSLILESASTNQTSMYLCASRRTSGSYEQYFGPGTRLTVT.